This entry lists 7 T cell receptor beta chains sequenced from one sample in a study of immune evolution from preneoplasia to lung adenocarcinoma. Data came from immunoSEQ multiplex PCR; TCRdb stores just in-frame clones and leaves some out. The sample includes about 2,700 clones, 75% to 90% seen only once; the top ten take roughly 5%. Sequenced sample: FFPE invasive lung adenocarcinoma tissue. The receptors shown here come from a person between 55 and 80 years old with invasive lung adenocarcinoma.

The chain carries TRBV30 and TRBJ1-1; D is unresolved. The CDR3 sequence is 12 residues long. CDR1 is GTSNPN and CDR2 is SVGIG in the germline V gene (reference sequence). The germline V and J ends were trimmed by 2 bases and 5 bases, with 9 bases remaining between them. CDR3: CAWSIRETEAFF. Here the CDR3 DNA reads TGTGCCTGGAGTATAAGGGAGACTGAAGCTTTCTTT.

Worth noting for this clone: At one end, the junction sequence differs from germline, possibly due to a read error. The rearrangement joins TRBV5-1 to TRBJ1-1; D unresolved. The CDR3 spans 11 residues. Germline lookup yields CDR1 SGHRS and CDR2 YFSETQ. This CDR3 is CSSKEGSEAFF. The CDR3 coding sequence is TGCTCCAGCAAAGAAGGTTCTGAAGCTTTCTTT.

The chain is built from TRBV2 and TRBJ2-1, with 8 bases fitting TRBD2. Germline V gene data show CDR1 as SNHLY and CDR2 as FYNNEI. This CDR3 comprises 11 residues. Trimming took 6 bases from V and 11 from J; bases not matched to a gene: 3. CDR3 protein: CASRGLGKQFF. The DNA for the CDR3 is TGTGCCAGCAGGGGACTAGGGAAGCAGTTCTTC.

V and J are TRBV28 and TRBJ2-7; tentative D call: TRBD2 (6 bases). Germline-derived CDR1 and CDR2 are MDHEN and SYDVKM. This CDR3 region has 18 residues. V was pared by 6 bases and J by 3 bases, with 27 bases between. For the CDR3, the DNA is TGTGCCAGCAGAAAACCCCCAGAATGGGCGGGATCTTTCTACGAGCAGTACTTC. This encodes CASRKPPEWAGSFYEQYF.

The chain joins TRBV15 to TRBJ1-6, with D possibly matching TRBD1 (5 bases). Trimming removed 9 bases from V and 8 bases from J, with 14 bases in between. This CDR3 has 13 residues. Germline values: CDR1 LNHNV, CDR2 YYDKDF (reference sequence). The CDR3 DNA reads TGTGCCACTCAGGGTGAGCTGGATTCACCCCTCCACTTT. Translation: CATQGELDSPLHF.

Regarding this clone: The germline gene is not matched at one end of the junction; a read error may be the cause. The chain joins TRBV12-5 to TRBJ2-3, with a possible D match to TRBD2 (6 bases). Germline-derived CDR1 and CDR2 are LGHNT and FRNRAP. The CDR3 runs 14 residues. CDR3 sequence (DNA): TGTGCTAGTGCTTTGGGTGGGGGGTCAGATACGCAGTATTTT. Its translation: CASALGGGSDTQYF.

The chain recombines TRBV18 with TRBJ2-1; TRBD2 might be the D (6 bases). V shed 1 base and J shed 9 bases, with 7 bases lying between them. The germline gives CDR1 KGHSH, CDR2 LQKENI. The CDR3 is made up of 12 amino acids. The CDR3 reads CASSPQEGEQFF. The CDR3 DNA sequence: TGTGCCAGCTCACCACAGGAGGGTGAGCAGTTCTTC.